Below, 11 T cell receptor beta chains from the same sample are listed, as sequenced in a study of blood T cell repertoires in COVID-19. Data came from immunoSEQ multiplex PCR; TCRdb stores just in-frame clones and leaves some out. The table lists about 82,000 clones, roughly 82% of them singletons. The specimen sequenced was peripheral blood. These receptors all stem from a man aged 45-65 years with active or convalescent COVID-19.

This rearrangement joins TRBV6-2 or TRBV6-3 to TRBJ1-1; no clear D gene. Trimming pared 3 bases from V and 0 bases from J, leaving 2 bases between. The germline V gene encodes CDR1 MNHEY and CDR2 SVGEGT. This CDR3 spans 12 amino acids. The CDR3 region is CASSYMNTEAFF. Here the CDR3 DNA reads TGTGCCAGCAGTTATATGAACACTGAAGCTTTCTTT.

This clone showed up many times. The chain has TRBV5-1 and TRBJ2-7; maybe TRBD2 (5 bases). V was pared by 0 bases and J by 3 bases, with 10 bases between. CDR1 and CDR2 from the germline V gene are SGHRS and YFSETQ. This CDR3 is built from 14 residues. This chain's CDR3 is CASSLESGGYEQYF. CDR3 nucleotides: TGCGCCAGCAGCTTGGAATCCGGAGGCTACGAGCAGTACTTC.

This chain uses TRBV6-5 with TRBJ1-1; the match to TRBD1 covers 7 bases. Germline CDR1 MNHEY, CDR2 SVGAGI. This CDR3 has 16 residues. Losses at the gene ends were 4 bases for V and 1 base for J; bases not matched to a gene: 9. In DNA form, the CDR3 reads TGTGCCAGCAGTTCCATGGAGACAGGGACGAACACTGAAGCTTTCTTT. This sequence encodes CASSSMETGTNTEAFF.

This rearrangement joins TRBV28 to TRBJ1-1; D is possibly TRBD1 (5 bases). CDR1 MDHEN and CDR2 SYDVKM come from the germline V gene. The CDR3 extends over 16 amino acids. The V end was cut by 7 bases, the J end by 6 bases, with 24 bases between. The CDR3 spells CASTTGGVGLIAEAFF. CDR3 DNA sequence: TGTGCCAGCACCACGGGGGGGGTCGGTTTGATTGCTGAAGCTTTCTTT.

This clone was observed a few times. The rearrangement uses TRBV6-5 and TRBJ1-5, with D hard to call. The CDR3 extends over 13 amino acids. In germline, CDR1 is MNHEY, CDR2 SVGAGI. V lost 6 bases, J lost 4 bases, and 10 bases lay in between. CDR3 coding DNA: TGTGCCAGCAGGTGGGCGAGTAATCAGCCCCAGCATTTT. Encoded protein: CASRWASNQPQHF.

The J gene is TRBJ1-1, the V gene TRBV19; D is perhaps TRBD1 (6 bases). The CDR3 covers 14 residues. Trimming took off 5 bases at V and 3 bases at J, with 13 bases between the two ends. From germline, CDR1 is LNHDA and CDR2 SQIVND (reference sequence). CDR3 DNA: TGTGCCAGTAGTGCCTACAGGGTTGACACTGAAGCTTTCTTT. Translated, it gives CASSAYRVDTEAFF.

The rearrangement uses TRBV9 and TRBJ1-6, with 7 bases that match TRBD1. This CDR3 has 15 amino acids. Trimming removed 0 bases from V and 15 bases from J; junction bases left unmatched: 12. The germline V gene has CDR1 SGDLS and CDR2 YYNGEE. Here the CDR3 DNA reads TGTGCCAGCAGCGTAGAAGGGGGCTCGGGTAGTGTCCTCCACTTT. It yields the protein CASSVEGGSGSVLHF.

The chain has TRBV29-1 and TRBJ1-4; D possibly corresponds to TRBD1 (6 bases). The CDR3 is made up of 16 amino acids. The V end was cut by 7 bases, the J end by 0 bases, with 18 bases between. Germline V CDR1 and CDR2: SQVTM, ANQGSEA. The CDR3 coding sequence is TGCAGCGCAATGGGGGCAGCTACTGCAACTAATGAAAAACTGTTTTTT. As protein: CSAMGAATATNEKLFF.

J is TRBJ2-1 and V is TRBV11-2, with 13 bases identical to TRBD2. CDR1 SGHAT and CDR2 FQNNGV come from the germline V gene. The CDR3 sequence is 18 residues long. V shed 3 bases, J shed 0 bases, and the junction held 5 bases outside the gene matches. CDR3 sequence: CASSFPLAGGGSYNEQFF. CDR3 DNA sequence: TGTGCCAGCAGCTTCCCACTAGCGGGGGGGGGCTCCTACAATGAGCAGTTCTTC.

The chain links TRBV6-6 to TRBJ2-7, with 8 nucleotides matching TRBD2. The CDR3 consists of 16 residues. Trimming removed 5 bases from V and 4 bases from J; junction bases left unmatched: 13. Germline CDR1 MNHNY, CDR2 SVGAGI (reference sequence). The CDR3 nucleotides are TGTGCCAGCAGTCAGGGGACCGGGGGGGTTCCATACGAGCAGTACGTC. Its protein is CASSQGTGGVPYEQYV.

The chain carries TRBV11-2 and TRBJ2-1; TRBD2 is a possible D gene (6 bases). The CDR3 runs 15 residues. V was pared by 3 bases and J by 0 bases, with 9 bases between. In germline, CDR1 is SGHAT, CDR2 FQNNGV. CDR3 in DNA: TGTGCCAGCAGCTTCGGGGGAAGCTCCTACAATGAGCAGTTCTTC. Protein sequence: CASSFGGSSYNEQFF. The full variable domain, with the rest looked up from reference TRBV11-2 and TRBJ2-1, is EAGVAQSPRYKIIEKRQSVAFWCNPISGHATLYWYQQILGQGPKLLIQFQNNGVVDDSQLPKDRFSAERLKGVDSTLKIQPAKLEDSAVYLCASSFGGSSYNEQFFGPGTRLTVL.